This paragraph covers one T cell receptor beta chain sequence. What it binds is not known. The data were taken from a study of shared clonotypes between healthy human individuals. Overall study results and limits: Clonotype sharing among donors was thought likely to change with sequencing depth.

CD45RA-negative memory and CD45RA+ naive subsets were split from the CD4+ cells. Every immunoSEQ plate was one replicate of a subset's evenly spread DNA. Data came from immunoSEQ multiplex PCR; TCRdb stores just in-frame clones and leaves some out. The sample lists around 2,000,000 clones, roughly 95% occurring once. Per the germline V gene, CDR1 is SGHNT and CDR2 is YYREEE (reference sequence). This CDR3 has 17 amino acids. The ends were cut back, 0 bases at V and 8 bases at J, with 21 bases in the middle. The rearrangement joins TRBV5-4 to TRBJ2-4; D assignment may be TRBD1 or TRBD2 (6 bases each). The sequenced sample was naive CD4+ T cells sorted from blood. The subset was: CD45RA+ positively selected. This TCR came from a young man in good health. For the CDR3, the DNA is TGTGCCAGCAGCTTGGCGGTGGGGGGCCAAAGTGTGGACATTCAGTACTTC. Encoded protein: CASSLAVGGQSVDIQYF.